The TCR beta chain under discussion was sequenced for a study of T-cell memory formation after mild COVID-19. Study as a whole: Largely, the TCR clusters proved donor specific.

This clonotype was recorded a few times. As yet, its antigen is unknown. Using its own MiXCR run on the 5' RACE reads, TCRdb lists one record per CDR3 protein. In the table there are more than 55,000 distinct CDR3 sequences, 9.5% of which are singletons. V shed 1 base and J shed 5 bases, with 18 bases lying between them. This CDR3 has 16 amino acids. Germline values: CDR1 LGHNA, CDR2 YNFKEQ. Study outcomes and limitations: Mainly CM and EM harbored the contracting CD4+ clones; mainly EMRA harbored the CD8+ ones. Some responding clones appeared in pre-infection memory, suggesting cross-reactive memory joined.

The material sequenced was PBMCs or a T cell subset sorted from them (not recorded which). This chain joins TRBV4-2 and TRBJ2-7; a weak D match, TRBD1 (7 bases). This clonotype was obtained from a man between 18 and 29 years old who had mild COVID-19 (a few samples of this study predate the infection). Cell type and time point are not known. Here the CDR3 reads CASSQGPGGNSNEQYF. The CDR3, as DNA: TGTGCCAGCAGCCAAGGCCCAGGGGGGAACAGTAACGAGCAGTACTTC.